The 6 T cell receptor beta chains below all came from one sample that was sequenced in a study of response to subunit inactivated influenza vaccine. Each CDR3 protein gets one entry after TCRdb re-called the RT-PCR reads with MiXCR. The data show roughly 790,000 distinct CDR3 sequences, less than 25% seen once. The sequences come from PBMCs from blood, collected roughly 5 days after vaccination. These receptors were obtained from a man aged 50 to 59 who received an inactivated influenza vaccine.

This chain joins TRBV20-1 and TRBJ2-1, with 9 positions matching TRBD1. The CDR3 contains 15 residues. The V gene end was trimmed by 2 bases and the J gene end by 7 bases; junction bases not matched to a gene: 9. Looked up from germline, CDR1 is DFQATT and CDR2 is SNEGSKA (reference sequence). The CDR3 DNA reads TGCAGTGCTAGACCAACAGGGGGCGCCGAAAATGAGCAGTTCTTC. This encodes CSARPTGGAENEQFF.

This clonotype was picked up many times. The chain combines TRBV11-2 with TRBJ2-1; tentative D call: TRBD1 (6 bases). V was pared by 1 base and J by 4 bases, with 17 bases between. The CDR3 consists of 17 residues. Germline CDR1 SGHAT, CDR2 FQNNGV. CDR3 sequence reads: CASSLVRGRARYNEQFF. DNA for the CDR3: TGTGCCAGCAGCTTAGTCAGGGGTAGGGCACGATACAATGAGCAGTTCTTC.

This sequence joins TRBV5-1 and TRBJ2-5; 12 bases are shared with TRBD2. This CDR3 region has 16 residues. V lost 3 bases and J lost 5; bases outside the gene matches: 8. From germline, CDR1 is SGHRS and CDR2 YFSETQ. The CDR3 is CASSWLAGGPRETQYF. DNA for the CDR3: TGCGCCAGCAGCTGGCTAGCGGGAGGGCCGAGGGAGACCCAGTACTTC.

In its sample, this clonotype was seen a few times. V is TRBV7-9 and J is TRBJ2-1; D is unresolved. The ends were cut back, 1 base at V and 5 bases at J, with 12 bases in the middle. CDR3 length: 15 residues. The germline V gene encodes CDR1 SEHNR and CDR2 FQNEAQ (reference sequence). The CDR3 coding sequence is TGTGCCAGCAGCTTAGACGCTGGGATCAACAATGAGCAGTTCTTC. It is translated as CASSLDAGINNEQFF.

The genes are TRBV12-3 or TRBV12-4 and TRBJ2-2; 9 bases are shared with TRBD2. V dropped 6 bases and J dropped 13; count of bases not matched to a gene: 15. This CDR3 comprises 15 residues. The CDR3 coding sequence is TGTGCCAGCAGCCCGCTACTAGCGGGCCAAGGTGTGCTGTTTTTT. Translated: CASSPLLAGQGVLFF.

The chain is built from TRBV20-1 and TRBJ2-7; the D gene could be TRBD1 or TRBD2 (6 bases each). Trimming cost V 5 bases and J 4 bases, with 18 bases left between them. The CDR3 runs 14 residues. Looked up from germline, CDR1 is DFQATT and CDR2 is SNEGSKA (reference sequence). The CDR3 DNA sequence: TGCAGTGCTGAGAGGGGGACTCGCCTTTACGAGCAGTACTTC. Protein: CSAERGTRLYEQYF.